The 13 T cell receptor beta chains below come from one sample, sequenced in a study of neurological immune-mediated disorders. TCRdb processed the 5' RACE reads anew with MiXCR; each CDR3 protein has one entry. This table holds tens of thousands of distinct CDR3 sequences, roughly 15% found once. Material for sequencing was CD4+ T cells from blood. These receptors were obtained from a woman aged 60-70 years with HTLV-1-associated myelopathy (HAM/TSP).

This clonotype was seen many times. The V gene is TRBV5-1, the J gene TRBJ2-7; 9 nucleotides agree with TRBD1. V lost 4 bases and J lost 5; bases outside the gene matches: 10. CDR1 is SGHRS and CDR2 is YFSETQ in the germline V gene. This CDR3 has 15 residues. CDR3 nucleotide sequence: TGCGCCAGCAGCCCCGGGGACAGGGATTCCCACGAGCAGTACTTC. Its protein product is CASSPGDRDSHEQYF.

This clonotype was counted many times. Written as DNA, the CDR3 is TGCAGTGTACAGGACAGGGGATATGGCTACACCTTC. Translating it yields CSVQDRGYGYTF. The chain links TRBV20-1 to TRBJ1-2, with 9 positions matching TRBD1. This CDR3 comprises 12 residues. Per the germline V gene, CDR1 is DFQATT and CDR2 is SNEGSKA (reference sequence). The ends lost 7 bases at V and 5 bases at J; junction bases unmatched: 5.

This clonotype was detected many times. CDR3 protein: CASSPLAGANTGELFF. CDR3 nucleotide sequence: TGTGCCAGCAGCCCGCTAGCGGGGGCTAACACCGGGGAGCTGTTTTTT. The chain carries TRBV5-5 and TRBJ2-2; 10 nucleotides align to TRBD2. This CDR3 is built from 16 residues. CDR1 is SGHKS and CDR2 is YYEKEE in the germline V gene (reference sequence). After removal of 4 bases from V and 2 bases from J, the junction contained 5 bases not matched to a gene.

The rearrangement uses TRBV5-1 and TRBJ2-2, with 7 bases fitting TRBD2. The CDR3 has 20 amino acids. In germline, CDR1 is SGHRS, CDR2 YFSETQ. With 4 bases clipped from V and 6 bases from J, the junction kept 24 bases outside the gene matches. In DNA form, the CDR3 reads TGCGCCAGCAGCCGAAACCCCGGGGCCGCGGGTGGGGGGGACGCCGGGGAGCTGTTTTTT. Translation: CASSRNPGAAGGGDAGELFF.

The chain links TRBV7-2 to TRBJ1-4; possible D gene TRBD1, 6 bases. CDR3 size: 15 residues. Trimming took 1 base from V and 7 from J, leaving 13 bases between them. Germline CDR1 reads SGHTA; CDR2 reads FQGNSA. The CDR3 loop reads CASSLGGGASEKLFF. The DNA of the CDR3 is TGTGCCAGCAGCTTAGGTGGGGGGGCTTCTGAAAAACTGTTTTTT.

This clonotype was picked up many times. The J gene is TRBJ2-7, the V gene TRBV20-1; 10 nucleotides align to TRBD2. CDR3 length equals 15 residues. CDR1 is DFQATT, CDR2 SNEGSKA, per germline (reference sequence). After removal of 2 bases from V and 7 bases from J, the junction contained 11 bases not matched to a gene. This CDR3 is CSARWASGGIQEQYF. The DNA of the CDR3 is TGCAGTGCTAGATGGGCTAGCGGGGGTATTCAAGAGCAGTACTTC.

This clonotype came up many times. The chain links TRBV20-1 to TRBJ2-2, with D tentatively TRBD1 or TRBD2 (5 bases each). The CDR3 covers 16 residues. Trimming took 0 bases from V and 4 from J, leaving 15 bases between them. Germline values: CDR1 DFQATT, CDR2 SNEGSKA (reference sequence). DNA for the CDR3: TGCAGTGCTAGAGATAGCTGGGGGATGCCCACCGGGGAGCTGTTTTTT. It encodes CSARDSWGMPTGELFF.

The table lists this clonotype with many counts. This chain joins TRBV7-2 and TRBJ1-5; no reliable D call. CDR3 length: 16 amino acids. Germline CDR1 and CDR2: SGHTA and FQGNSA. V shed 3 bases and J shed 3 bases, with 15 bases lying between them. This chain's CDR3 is CASSLHLIGNNQPQHF. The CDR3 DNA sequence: TGTGCCAGCAGCTTGCACCTCATAGGGAACAATCAGCCCCAGCATTTT.

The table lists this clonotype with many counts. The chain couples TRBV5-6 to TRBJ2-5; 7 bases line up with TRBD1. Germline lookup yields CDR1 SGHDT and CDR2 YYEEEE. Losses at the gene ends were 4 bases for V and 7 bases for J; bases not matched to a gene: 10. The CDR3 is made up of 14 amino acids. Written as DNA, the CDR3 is TGTGCCAGCAGCCTCGGGACAGTTCGATGGACCCAGTACTTC. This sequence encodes CASSLGTVRWTQYF.

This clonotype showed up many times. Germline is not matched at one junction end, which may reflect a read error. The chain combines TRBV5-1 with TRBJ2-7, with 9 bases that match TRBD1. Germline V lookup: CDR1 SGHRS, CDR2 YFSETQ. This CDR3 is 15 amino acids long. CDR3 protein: CASSSVGQGSSEQYF. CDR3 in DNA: TGCGCCAGCAGCTCGGTGGGACAGGGTTCCTCCGAGCAGTACTTC.

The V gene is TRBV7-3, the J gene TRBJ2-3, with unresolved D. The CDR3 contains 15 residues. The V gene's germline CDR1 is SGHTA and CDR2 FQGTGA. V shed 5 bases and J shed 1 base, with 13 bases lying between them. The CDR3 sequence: CASSPRSPGTDTQYF. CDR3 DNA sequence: TGTGCCAGCAGCCCCCGATCCCCTGGCACAGATACGCAGTATTTT.

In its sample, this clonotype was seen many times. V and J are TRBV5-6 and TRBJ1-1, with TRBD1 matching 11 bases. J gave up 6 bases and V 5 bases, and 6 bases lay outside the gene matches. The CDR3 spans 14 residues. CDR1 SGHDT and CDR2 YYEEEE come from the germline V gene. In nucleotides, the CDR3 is TGTGCCAGCAGGGCCTCGGGACAGGGGGCTGAAGCTTTCTTT. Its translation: CASRASGQGAEAFF.

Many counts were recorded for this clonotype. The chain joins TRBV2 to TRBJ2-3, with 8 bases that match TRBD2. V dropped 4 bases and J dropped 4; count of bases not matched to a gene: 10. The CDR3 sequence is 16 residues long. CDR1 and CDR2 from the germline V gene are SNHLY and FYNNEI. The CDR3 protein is CASSVAGSTRPDTQYF. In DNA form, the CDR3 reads TGTGCCAGCAGTGTAGCGGGGTCCACAAGACCAGATACGCAGTATTTT.